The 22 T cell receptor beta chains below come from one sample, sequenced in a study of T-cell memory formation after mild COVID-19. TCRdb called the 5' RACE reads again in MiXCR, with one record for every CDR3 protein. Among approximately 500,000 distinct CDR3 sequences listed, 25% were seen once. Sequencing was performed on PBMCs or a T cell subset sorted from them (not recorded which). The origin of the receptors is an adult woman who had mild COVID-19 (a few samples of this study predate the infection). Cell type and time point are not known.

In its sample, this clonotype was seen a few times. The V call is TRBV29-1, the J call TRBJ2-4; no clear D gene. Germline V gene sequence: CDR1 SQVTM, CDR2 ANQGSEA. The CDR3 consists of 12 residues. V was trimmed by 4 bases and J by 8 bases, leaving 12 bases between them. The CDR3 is CSVGGSGDIQYF. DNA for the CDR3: TGCAGCGTTGGCGGATCTGGGGACATTCAGTACTTC.

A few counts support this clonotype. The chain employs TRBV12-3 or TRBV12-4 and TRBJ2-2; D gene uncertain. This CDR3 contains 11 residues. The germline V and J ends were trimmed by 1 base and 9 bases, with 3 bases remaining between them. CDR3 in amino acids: CASSLGRELFF. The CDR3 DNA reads TGTGCCAGCAGTTTAGGGCGGGAGCTGTTTTTT.

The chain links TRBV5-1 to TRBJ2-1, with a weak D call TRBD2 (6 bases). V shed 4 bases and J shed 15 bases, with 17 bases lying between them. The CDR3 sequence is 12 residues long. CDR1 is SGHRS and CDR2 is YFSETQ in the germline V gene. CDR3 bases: TGCGCCAGCAGCGCTGGTGTGGAGGGGTGGTTCTTC. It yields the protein CASSAGVEGWFF. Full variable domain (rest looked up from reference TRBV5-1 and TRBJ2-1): KAGVTQTPRYLIKTRGQQVTLSCSPISGHRSVSWYQQTPGQGLQFLFEYFSETQRNKGNFPGRFSGRQFSNSRSEMNVSTLELGDSALYLCASSAGVEGWFFGPGTRLTVL.

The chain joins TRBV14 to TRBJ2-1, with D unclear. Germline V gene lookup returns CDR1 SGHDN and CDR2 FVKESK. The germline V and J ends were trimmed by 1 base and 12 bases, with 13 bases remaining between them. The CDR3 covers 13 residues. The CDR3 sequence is CASSQVSRRGQFF. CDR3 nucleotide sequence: TGTGCCAGCAGCCAAGTGAGTCGCCGAGGGCAGTTCTTC.

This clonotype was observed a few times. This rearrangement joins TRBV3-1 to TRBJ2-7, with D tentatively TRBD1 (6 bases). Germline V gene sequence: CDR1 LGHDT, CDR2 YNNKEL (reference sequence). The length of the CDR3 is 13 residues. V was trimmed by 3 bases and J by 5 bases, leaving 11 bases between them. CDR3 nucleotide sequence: TGTGCCAGCAGCCAGGGACATGGAGACGAGCAGTACTTC. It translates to CASSQGHGDEQYF.

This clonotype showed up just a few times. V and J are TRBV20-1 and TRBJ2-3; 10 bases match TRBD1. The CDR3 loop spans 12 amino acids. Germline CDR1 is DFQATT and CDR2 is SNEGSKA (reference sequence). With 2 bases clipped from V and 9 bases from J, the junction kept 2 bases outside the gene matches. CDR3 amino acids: CSARPGQGTQYF. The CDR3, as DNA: TGCAGTGCTAGACCGGGACAGGGGACGCAGTATTTT.

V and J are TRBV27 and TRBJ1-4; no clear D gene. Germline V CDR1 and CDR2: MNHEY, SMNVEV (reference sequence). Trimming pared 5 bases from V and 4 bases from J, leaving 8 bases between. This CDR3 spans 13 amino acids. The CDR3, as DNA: TGTGCCAGCAGTCGAAGTTATAATGAAAAACTGTTTTTT. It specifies CASSRSYNEKLFF.

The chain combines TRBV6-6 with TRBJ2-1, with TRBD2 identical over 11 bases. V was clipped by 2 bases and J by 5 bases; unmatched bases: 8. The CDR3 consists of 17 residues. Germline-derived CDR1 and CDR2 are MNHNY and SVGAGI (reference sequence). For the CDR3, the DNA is TGTGCCAGCAGTTACAAGAGGCTGGGACTAGCGGACAATGAGCAGTTCTTC. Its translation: CASSYKRLGLADNEQFF.

The CDR3 spells CASSLGRWSGETFYEQYF. The CDR3 DNA reads TGTGCCAGCAGTTTGGGTAGATGGTCCGGAGAAACCTTCTACGAGCAGTACTTC. The rearrangement links TRBV27 to TRBJ2-7; unclear D gene. Germline V CDR1 and CDR2: MNHEY, SMNVEV (reference sequence). V lost 3 bases to trimming and J lost 3 bases, with 24 bases between them. The length of the CDR3 is 18 residues.

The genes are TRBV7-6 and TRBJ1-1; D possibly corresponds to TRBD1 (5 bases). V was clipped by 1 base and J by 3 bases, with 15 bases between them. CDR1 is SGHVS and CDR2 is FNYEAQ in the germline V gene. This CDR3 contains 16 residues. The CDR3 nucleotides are TGTGCCAGCAGCTTAGTAATCGAGGGGCTAGACACTGAAGCTTTCTTT. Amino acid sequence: CASSLVIEGLDTEAFF.

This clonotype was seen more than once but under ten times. For the CDR3, the DNA is TGTGCCAGCAGCCCCACCACAGGGGCTCGTGAGCAGTTCTTC. This encodes CASSPTTGAREQFF. The genes are TRBV3-1 and TRBJ2-1, with 7 bases fitting TRBD1. The ends lost 4 bases at V and 9 bases at J; junction bases unmatched: 9. This CDR3 spans 14 amino acids. Germline CDR1 and CDR2: LGHDT and YNNKEL (reference sequence).

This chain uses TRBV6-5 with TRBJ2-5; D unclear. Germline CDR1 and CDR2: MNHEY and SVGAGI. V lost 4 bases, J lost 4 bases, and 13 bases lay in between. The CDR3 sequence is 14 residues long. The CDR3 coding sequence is TGTGCCAGCAGTTCACCTTACAGTCTAGAGACCCAGTACTTC. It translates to CASSSPYSLETQYF.

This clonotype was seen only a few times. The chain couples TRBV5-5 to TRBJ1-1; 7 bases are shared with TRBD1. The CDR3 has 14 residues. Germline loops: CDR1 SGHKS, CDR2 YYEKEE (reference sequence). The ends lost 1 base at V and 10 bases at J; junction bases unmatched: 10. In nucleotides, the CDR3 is TGTGCCAGCAGCTTGTCCGGGACAGAAGAGTCAGCTTTCTTT. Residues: CASSLSGTEESAFF.

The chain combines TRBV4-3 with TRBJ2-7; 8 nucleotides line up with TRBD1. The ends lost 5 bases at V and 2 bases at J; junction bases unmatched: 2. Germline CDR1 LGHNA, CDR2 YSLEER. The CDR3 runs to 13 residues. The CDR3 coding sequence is TGCGCCAGCAGCACGGACAGGGCCTACGAGCAGTACTTC. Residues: CASSTDRAYEQYF.

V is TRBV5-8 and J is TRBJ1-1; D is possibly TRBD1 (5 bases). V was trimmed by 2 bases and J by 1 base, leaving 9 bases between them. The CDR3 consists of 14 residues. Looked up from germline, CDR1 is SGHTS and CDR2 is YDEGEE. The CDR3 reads CASSLRTTNTEAFF. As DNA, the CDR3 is TGTGCCAGCAGCTTAAGGACAACGAACACTGAAGCTTTCTTT.

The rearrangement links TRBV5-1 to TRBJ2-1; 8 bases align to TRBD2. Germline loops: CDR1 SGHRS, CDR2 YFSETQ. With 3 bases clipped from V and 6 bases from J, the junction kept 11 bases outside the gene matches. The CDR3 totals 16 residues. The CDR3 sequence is CASSYLGGTRTNEQFF. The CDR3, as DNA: TGCGCCAGCAGCTACTTGGGGGGGACTAGAACCAATGAGCAGTTCTTC.

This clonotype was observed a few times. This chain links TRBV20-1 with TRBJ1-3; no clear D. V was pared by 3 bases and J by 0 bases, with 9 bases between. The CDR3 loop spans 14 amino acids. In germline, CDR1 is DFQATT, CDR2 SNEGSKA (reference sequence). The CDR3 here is CSASHGVSGNTIYF. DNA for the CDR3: TGCAGTGCTAGTCATGGCGTCTCTGGAAACACCATATATTTT.

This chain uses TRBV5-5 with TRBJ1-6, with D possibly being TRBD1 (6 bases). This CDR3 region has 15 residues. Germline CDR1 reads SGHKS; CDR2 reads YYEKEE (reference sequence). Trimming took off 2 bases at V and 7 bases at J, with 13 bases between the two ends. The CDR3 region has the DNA TGTGCCAGCAGCTTAGGGGGGACATTGAATTCACCCCTCCACTTT. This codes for CASSLGGTLNSPLHF.

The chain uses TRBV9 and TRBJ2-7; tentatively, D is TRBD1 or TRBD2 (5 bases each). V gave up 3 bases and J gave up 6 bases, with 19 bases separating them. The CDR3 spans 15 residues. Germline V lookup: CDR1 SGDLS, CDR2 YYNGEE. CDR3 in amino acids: CASSGLGQRGSEQYF. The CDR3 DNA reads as TGTGCCAGCAGCGGCCTCGGGCAGAGGGGTTCCGAGCAGTACTTC.

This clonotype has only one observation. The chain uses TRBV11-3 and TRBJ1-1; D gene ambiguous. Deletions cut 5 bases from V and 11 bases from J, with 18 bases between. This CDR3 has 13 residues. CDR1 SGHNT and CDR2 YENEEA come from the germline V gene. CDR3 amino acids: CASSRNLQLPAFF. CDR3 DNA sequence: TGTGCCAGCAGCCGGAACCTGCAGCTTCCCGCTTTCTTT.

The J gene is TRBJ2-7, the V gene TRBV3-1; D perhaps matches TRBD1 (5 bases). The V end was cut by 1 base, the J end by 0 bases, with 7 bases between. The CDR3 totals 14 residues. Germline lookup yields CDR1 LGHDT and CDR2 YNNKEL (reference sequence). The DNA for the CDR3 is TGTGCCAGCAGCCAAGCAGGGCTCTCCTACGAGCAGTACTTC. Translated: CASSQAGLSYEQYF.

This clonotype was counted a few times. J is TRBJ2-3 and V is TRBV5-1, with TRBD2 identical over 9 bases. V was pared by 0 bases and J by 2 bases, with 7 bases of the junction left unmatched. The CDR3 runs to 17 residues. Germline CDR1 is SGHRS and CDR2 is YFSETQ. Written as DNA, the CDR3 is TGCGCCAGCAGCTTGGCCCTAGCGGGAAGGTCCACAGATACGCAGTATTTT. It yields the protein CASSLALAGRSTDTQYF.